Presented here are 15 T cell receptor beta chains from one specimen sequenced in a study of Ad26.COV2.S vaccination and SARS-CoV-2 variants. Treatment defined: 15 to 20 received Ad26.COV2.S at low or high dose, single or two shots; about 5 received placebo; per-sample allocation not given. Samples came from day 63 after the first vaccine or placebo injection. Assay: immunoSEQ multiplex PCR; the TCRdb copy retains only in-frame clones and omits some. The repertoire holds hundreds of thousands of clones, with around 92% as singletons. The material sequenced was peripheral blood, taken in a trial of Ad26.COV2.S vaccine versus placebo. The receptors were gathered from a person between 18 and 65 years old who received the Ad26.COV2.S COVID-19 vaccine or a placebo.

In its sample, this clone was seen once. J is TRBJ2-1 and V is TRBV3-1 (or the pseudogene TRBV3-2); TRBD1 might be the D (6 bases). Trimming shortened V by 1 base and J by 8 bases, and 12 bases separated the two germline ends. The CDR3 extends over 14 amino acids. The germline V gene encodes CDR1 LGHDT and CDR2 YNNKEL (reference sequence). This chain's CDR3 is CASSQVPGGDEQFF. CDR3 DNA: TGTGCCAGCAGCCAAGTGCCTGGGGGCGATGAGCAGTTCTTC.

V usage is TRBV10-3 and J usage is TRBJ2-3; 8 nucleotides match TRBD1. The ends lost 6 bases at V and 1 base at J; junction bases unmatched: 0. Germline assignment: CDR1 ENHRY and CDR2 SYGVKD. The length of the CDR3 is 13 residues. The CDR3 region is CAIRGQGTDTQYF. The CDR3, as DNA: TGTGCCATCAGGGGACAGGGCACAGATACGCAGTATTTT.

J is TRBJ2-3 and V is TRBV3-1 (or the pseudogene TRBV3-2); 13 positions match TRBD2. This CDR3 comprises 16 residues. V shed 1 base and J 3 bases; nucleotides not matched to a gene: 1. Germline V gives CDR1 LGHDT, CDR2 YNNKEL (reference sequence). CDR3 sequence reads: CASSQATSGGTDTQYF. The CDR3 nucleotides read TGTGCCAGCAGCCAAGCGACTAGCGGGGGGACAGATACGCAGTATTTT.

A remark on this clone: This sample also contains other DNA sequences that code for the same CDR3. The V call is TRBV2, the J call TRBJ2-1; 11 bases map to TRBD2. Unmatched junction bases numbered 6, after V lost 5 bases and J lost 6 bases. From germline, CDR1 is SNHLY and CDR2 FYNNEI. The CDR3 extends over 15 amino acids. The DNA for the CDR3 is TGTGCCAGCAGTTCCGGGACTAGCGGATCCAATGAGCAGTTCTTC. It translates to CASSSGTSGSNEQFF.

Comment on this clone: Just one base apart from a much larger clone, this may be a read error. Distinct nucleotide sequences in the sample also encode this CDR3. The chain uses TRBV6-2 or TRBV6-3 and TRBJ2-6; D unresolved. Trimming shortened V by 2 bases and J by 0 bases, and 5 bases separated the two germline ends. This CDR3 has 15 amino acids. Germline-derived CDR1 and CDR2 are MNHEY and SVGEGT. CDR3 in amino acids: CASSYGSSGANVLTF. The CDR3 DNA sequence: TGTGCCAGCAGTTACGGCAGCTCTGGGGCCAACGTCCTGACTTTC.

The J gene is TRBJ1-5, the V gene TRBV19; TRBD1 matches at 8 bases. The CDR3 covers 17 residues. Germline CDR1 and CDR2: LNHDA and SQIVND (reference sequence). With V trimmed by 2 bases and J by 1 base, 7 bases remained unmatched. The DNA for the CDR3 is TGTGCCAGTAGTATAAGGAGGGACAGGATCAGCAATCAGCCCCAGCATTTT. Its translation is CASSIRRDRISNQPQHF.

CDR3 amino acids: CATSPGQGWDGYTF. CDR3 in DNA: TGTGCCACCAGCCCAGGACAGGGGTGGGATGGCTACACCTTC. The chain recombines TRBV15 with TRBJ1-2; 9 nucleotides agree with TRBD1. There are 14 residues in the CDR3. From germline, CDR1 is LNHNV and CDR2 YYDKDF (reference sequence). The J segment lost 6 bases and the V segment lost 5 bases, leaving 7 bases of the junction unmatched. Combining the CDR3 with reference TRBV15 and TRBJ1-2 gives the whole variable domain DAMVIQNPRYQVTQFGKPVTLSCSQTLNHNVMYWYQQKSSQAPKLLFHYYDKDFNNEADTPDNFQSRRPNTSFCFLDIRSPGLGDTAMYLCATSPGQGWDGYTFGSGTRLTVV.

V and J are TRBV30 and TRBJ1-1; D possibly corresponds to TRBD1 (5 bases). V shed 5 bases and J shed 1 base, with 11 bases lying between them. The CDR3 is 13 amino acids. CDR1 is GTSNPN, CDR2 SVGIG, per germline (reference sequence). The CDR3 loop reads CAWAPTANTEAFF. The CDR3 nucleotides are TGTGCCTGGGCTCCGACAGCGAACACTGAAGCTTTCTTT.

The chain uses TRBV10-2 and TRBJ1-2, with D possibly TRBD1 on 5 matching bases. Trimming took off 0 bases at V and 6 bases at J, with 14 bases between the two ends. This CDR3 contains 15 residues. The germline gives CDR1 WSHSY, CDR2 SAAADI. The CDR3 DNA is TGCGCCAGCAGTGAGTCGATTGGGACTTATCATGGCTACACCTTC. Its translation is CASSESIGTYHGYTF.

The rearrangement links TRBV6-6 to TRBJ2-3, with unresolved D. The CDR3 is 13 amino acids. CDR1 is MNHNY and CDR2 is SVGAGI in the germline V gene (reference sequence). V shed 5 bases and J shed 2 bases, with 8 bases lying between them. CDR3 sequence (DNA): TGTGCCAGCAGTGGCCCAACCACAGATACGCAGTATTTT. Translated, it gives CASSGPTTDTQYF.

The chain is built from TRBV14 and TRBJ2-7; no clear D. V gave up 4 bases and J gave up 0 bases, with 13 bases separating them. CDR3 length: 15 amino acids. Germline V gene sequence: CDR1 SGHDN, CDR2 FVKESK. As DNA, the CDR3 is TGTGCCAGCAGCCGGATGGGTAGGAGCTCCTACGAGCAGTACTTC. This translates into CASSRMGRSSYEQYF.

This chain uses TRBV7-8 with TRBJ2-1; 7 bases are shared with TRBD1. The length of the CDR3 is 15 residues. CDR1 is SGHVS and CDR2 is FQNEAQ in the germline V gene. Trimming cost V 5 bases and J 8 bases; bases outside gene matches: 12. DNA for the CDR3: TGTGCCAGCAGCCCCGACAGGGTAACCTCCCATGAGCAGTTCTTC. Amino acid sequence: CASSPDRVTSHEQFF.

The chain employs TRBV7-6 and TRBJ2-1; a possible D gene is TRBD1 (7 bases). Germline CDR1 and CDR2: SGHVS and FNYEAQ. This CDR3 is 16 amino acids long. Between the trimmed V and J ends, which lost 1 base and 4 bases, there was a span of 14 bases. DNA of the CDR3: TGTGCCAGCAGCTTAGGTTCACAGGGGAGGTACAATGAGCAGTTCTTC. As protein: CASSLGSQGRYNEQFF.

This clone turned up a few times. For the CDR3, the DNA is TGTGCCAGTAGTATAGCAGTTAACTATGGCTACACCTTC. It codes for CASSIAVNYGYTF. This chain connects TRBV19 to TRBJ1-2; D is uncertain. CDR3 length equals 13 residues. From germline, CDR1 is LNHDA and CDR2 SQIVND (reference sequence). With 1 base removed from V and 1 base from J, the gap between germline ends came to 4 bases.

The rearrangement joins TRBV3-1 (or the pseudogene TRBV3-2) to TRBJ1-3, with 7 bases lining up with TRBD1. CDR3 length: 17 residues. After removal of 2 bases from V and 0 bases from J, the junction contained 7 bases not matched to a gene. Germline V gene data show CDR1 as LGHDT and CDR2 as YNNKEL (reference sequence). Written as DNA, the CDR3 is TGTGCCAGCAGCCAATTGCAGACAGGGAGCTCTGGAAACACCATATATTTT. Translation: CASSQLQTGSSGNTIYF.